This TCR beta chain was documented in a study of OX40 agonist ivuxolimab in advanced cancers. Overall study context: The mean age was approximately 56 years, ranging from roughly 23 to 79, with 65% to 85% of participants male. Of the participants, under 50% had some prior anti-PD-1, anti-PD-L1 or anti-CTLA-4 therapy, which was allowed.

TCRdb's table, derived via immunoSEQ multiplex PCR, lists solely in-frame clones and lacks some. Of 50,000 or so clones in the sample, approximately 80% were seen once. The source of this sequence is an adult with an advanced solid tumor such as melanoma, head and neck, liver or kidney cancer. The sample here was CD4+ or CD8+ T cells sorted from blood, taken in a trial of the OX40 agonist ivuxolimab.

CDR3 in DNA: TGTGCCAGCTCACTCCCCCGGACCGGGACAGTGTACTACGAGCAGTACTTC. It is translated as CASSLPRTGTVYYEQYF. The chain combines TRBV18 with TRBJ2-7; 7 nucleotides align to TRBD1. V gave up 4 bases and J gave up 3 bases; unmatched junction bases: 15. Germline V gene data show CDR1 as KGHSH and CDR2 as LQKENI. The CDR3 contains 17 residues.